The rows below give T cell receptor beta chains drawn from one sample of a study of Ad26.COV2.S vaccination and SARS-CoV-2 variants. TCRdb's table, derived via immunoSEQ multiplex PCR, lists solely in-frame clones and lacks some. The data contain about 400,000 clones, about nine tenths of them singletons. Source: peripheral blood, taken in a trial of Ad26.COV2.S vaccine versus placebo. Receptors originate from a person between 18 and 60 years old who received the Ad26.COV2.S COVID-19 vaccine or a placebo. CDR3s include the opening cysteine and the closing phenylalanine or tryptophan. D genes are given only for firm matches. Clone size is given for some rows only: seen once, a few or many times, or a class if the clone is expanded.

TGTGCCACGAGGACTAGCGGGGCCTTGAACTTC,CATRTSGALNF,once,TRBV19,TRBD2,TRBJ2-7
TGTGCCAGCAGTCAACAGGGGGCAGATGGCTACACCTTC,CASSQQGADGYTF,NA,TRBV6-2/TRBV6-3,TRBD1,TRBJ1-2
TGTGCCAGTTCGTCCCGGAGCTCCTATAATTCACCCCTCCACTTT,CASSSRSSYNSPLHF,NA,TRBV19,NA,TRBJ1-6
TGTGCCAGCAGCACCATAGCGGGAGAGTCCTACGAGCAGTACTTC,CASSTIAGESYEQYF,NA,TRBV7-2,TRBD2,TRBJ2-7
TGTGCCAGCAGTGCGGGGAACTATGGCTACACCTTC,CASSAGNYGYTF,NA,TRBV2,NA,TRBJ1-2
TGCGCCAGCAGCTTGACGGGAGCGGGAAACACAGATACGCAGTATTTT,CASSLTGAGNTDTQYF,once,TRBV5-1,TRBD2,TRBJ2-3
TGTGCCAGCAGCTTGACTTCGATGGGGGCGGGGAGGCTGTTTTTT,CASSLTSMGAGRLFF,NA,TRBV11-3,NA,TRBJ2-2
TGTGCCAGCAGCTTGGACAGGGGTGGATATGGCTACACCTTC,CASSLDRGGYGYTF,NA,TRBV7-2,TRBD1,TRBJ1-2
TGTGCCAGCAGCCCCGGGGACAGGGCAACTAATGAAAAACTGTTTTTT,CASSPGDRATNEKLFF,NA,TRBV5-5,TRBD1,TRBJ1-4
TGTGCCACCAGCATGGGACTAGCGGACACCTACGAGCAGTACTTC,CATSMGLADTYEQYF,NA,TRBV15,TRBD2,TRBJ2-7
TGTGCCAGCAGCTTGGAGGGGCGGAACAATGAGCAGTTCTTC,CASSLEGRNNEQFF,NA,TRBV5-5,NA,TRBJ2-1
TGTGCCAGCAGTGTGTTCACTAGCGAACCGTTGGAGCAGTACTTC,CASSVFTSEPLEQYF,NA,TRBV2,TRBD2,TRBJ2-7
TGTGCCAGCACCTGGGACACCAATTCACCCCTCCACTTT,CASTWDTNSPLHF,NA,TRBV5-6,NA,TRBJ1-6
TGTGCCAGCAGCACCGGACAGGGAGGAAGCTATGGCTACACCTTC,CASSTGQGGSYGYTF,NA,TRBV11-3,TRBD1,TRBJ1-2
TGTGCCAGCAGACTCGGGGCGGGATGGTATGAGCAGTTCTTC,CASRLGAGWYEQFF,NA,TRBV27,NA,TRBJ2-1
TGTGCCAGCAGCTCGCGGGCCCTCCTAGCTAACTATGGCTACACCTTC,CASSSRALLANYGYTF,NA,TRBV5-4,NA,TRBJ1-2
TGCGCCAGCAGCTTGGGCTATAGGGCCGGGACTAGCGGGAGGCACGCCCTCACAGATACGCAGTATTTT,CASSLGYRAGTSGRHALTDTQYF,NA,TRBV5-1,TRBD2,TRBJ2-3
TGCAGCGTTGTTGGGACATCCATCACAGATACGCAGTATTTT,CSVVGTSITDTQYF,NA,TRBV29-1,NA,TRBJ2-3